A single sample is the source of the 20 T cell receptor beta chains below, sequenced in a study of vaccination and CD4 T cells after COVID-19. The study sequenced cultured CD4+ T cell DNA using the Oncomine TCR Beta short-read assay. The template was genomic DNA from cultured CD4+ T cells. TCRdb independently ran MiXCR on the PCR reads; one entry per CDR3 protein. The sample has 7,000 to 9,500 distinct CDR3 sequences, about two fifths seen once. Treatment in this sample: approximately nine-day PBMC culture with coronavirus spike peptide pools or control peptides (ViraFEST assay). Unexposed donor CD4+ T cells predated the COVID-19 pandemic, collected 2011-2018. No antigen has been assigned to these receptors. What was sequenced was CD4+ T cells from blood, cultured in vitro. The receptors derive from a human donor in good health.

This chain connects TRBV25-1 to TRBJ1-5; TRBD1 agrees at 7 bases. The CDR3 contains 13 residues. The V gene end was trimmed by 6 bases and the J gene end by 6 bases; junction bases not matched to a gene: 5. Germline V CDR1 and CDR2: MGHDK, SYGVNS. CDR3 in DNA: TGTGCCAGCAGAAAGGGGGCCGGTCAGCCCCAGCATTTT. Amino acids: CASRKGAGQPQHF.

This clonotype was seen more than once but under ten times. The J gene is TRBJ1-6, the V gene TRBV11-1; D unresolved. V was trimmed by 0 bases and J by 0 bases, leaving 9 bases between them. Germline lookup yields CDR1 SGHAT and CDR2 FQDESV (reference sequence). The CDR3 extends over 17 amino acids. The CDR3 spells CASSLALTDSYNSPLHF. The CDR3, as DNA: TGTGCCAGCAGCTTAGCGTTGACGGACTCCTATAATTCACCCCTCCACTTT.

The rearrangement uses TRBV7-2 and TRBJ1-2; 7 positions match TRBD1. CDR3 size: 13 residues. Per germline, CDR1 SGHTA and CDR2 FQGNSA. The trim removed 3 bases at V and 7 bases at J, leaving 5 bases unmatched. In DNA form, the CDR3 reads TGTGCCAGCAGCTTTACAGGGGTTCCTGGCTACACCTTC. Protein sequence: CASSFTGVPGYTF. Supplemented by reference TRBV7-2 and TRBJ1-2, the full variable domain reads GAGVSQSPSNKVTEKGKDVELRCDPISGHTALYWYRQSLGQGLEFLIYFQGNSAPDKSGLPSDRFSAERTGGSVSTLTIQRTQQEDSAVYLCASSFTGVPGYTFGSGTRLTVV.

The chain has TRBV30 and TRBJ1-2, with D uncertain. Trimming took off 3 bases at V and 0 bases at J, with 11 bases between the two ends. This CDR3 has 14 residues. The germline V gene has CDR1 GTSNPN and CDR2 SVGIG (reference sequence). The CDR3 DNA sequence: TGTGCCTGGAGCGGACGGAGAGCTAACTATGGCTACACCTTC. As protein: CAWSGRRANYGYTF.

This clonotype was observed once. The rearrangement joins TRBV6-2 or TRBV6-3 to TRBJ2-7; a weak D match, TRBD2 (6 bases). CDR1 and CDR2 from the germline V gene are MNHEY and SVGEGT. V was trimmed by 1 base and J by 3 bases, leaving 10 bases between them. This CDR3 has 14 amino acids. The CDR3 coding sequence is TGTGCCAGCAGTTACTTGGAGGGCAGCTACGAGCAGTACTTC. This translates into CASSYLEGSYEQYF.

This clonotype was detected a few times. This rearrangement joins TRBV19 to TRBJ1-2; D unresolved. CDR1 LNHDA and CDR2 SQIVND come from the germline V gene (reference sequence). V was trimmed by 3 bases and J by 3 bases, leaving 8 bases between them. CDR3 length equals 13 residues. This CDR3 reads CASSIGIYYGYTF. The DNA of the CDR3 is TGTGCCAGTAGTATTGGGATATACTATGGCTACACCTTC.

There are a few counts of this clonotype. The rearrangement links TRBV7-3 to TRBJ1-3; a weak D match, TRBD1 (6 bases). The CDR3 is 14 amino acids. The V end was cut by 5 bases, the J end by 7 bases, with 15 bases between. The germline gives CDR1 SGHTA, CDR2 FQGTGA. The DNA of the CDR3 is TGTGCCAGCAGCCAAATGGCGGGGGCTAACACCATATATTTT. As protein: CASSQMAGANTIYF.

Only a few counts were recorded for this clonotype. V is TRBV24-1 and J is TRBJ2-1; D assignment may be TRBD1 or TRBD2 (6 bases each). In germline, CDR1 is KGHDR, CDR2 SFDVKD. Trimming cost V 5 bases and J 0 bases, with 19 bases left between them. This CDR3 has 18 residues. CDR3 amino acids: CATSVTRGGTPSYNEQFF. CDR3 DNA sequence: TGTGCCACCAGTGTCACAAGAGGGGGGACGCCCTCCTACAATGAGCAGTTCTTC.

This chain joins TRBV20-1 and TRBJ2-1; D perhaps matches TRBD2 (5 bases). Between the trimmed V and J ends, which lost 2 bases and 3 bases, there was a span of 11 bases. Germline V gene lookup returns CDR1 DFQATT and CDR2 SNEGSKA (reference sequence). The CDR3 loop spans 14 amino acids. The CDR3 DNA follows: TGCAGTGCTAGATCTTCACTAGGCTACAATGAGCAGTTCTTC. Translating gives CSARSSLGYNEQFF.

This clonotype was counted between two and nine times. The chain links TRBV7-2 to TRBJ1-2; D gene uncertain. Germline V CDR1 and CDR2: SGHTA, FQGNSA. V lost 5 bases and J 1 base, leaving 14 bases between the germline ends. This CDR3 contains 15 residues. This CDR3 is CASSPGRVGNYGYTF. In nucleotides, the CDR3 is TGTGCCAGCAGCCCCGGACGGGTGGGTAACTATGGCTACACCTTC.

This chain joins TRBV6-2 or TRBV6-3 and TRBJ2-7, with 13 bases lining up with TRBD2. Trimming took 8 bases from V and 8 from J; bases not matched to a gene: 6. Germline CDR1 is MNHEY and CDR2 is SVGEGT. The CDR3 has 13 residues. The CDR3 region is CASRTSGREQQYF. In DNA, the CDR3 is TGTGCCAGCCGGACTAGCGGGAGAGAGCAGCAGTACTTC.

This clonotype was recorded a few times. V usage is TRBV20-1 and J usage is TRBJ2-3; D is uncertain. The V gene's germline CDR1 is DFQATT and CDR2 SNEGSKA (reference sequence). The CDR3 is 14 amino acids. The V end was cut by 0 bases, the J end by 4 bases, with 11 bases between. CDR3 sequence (DNA): TGCAGTGCTAGAGATGAGTCTAATTCAGATACGCAGTATTTT. Protein product: CSARDESNSDTQYF.

This clonotype was counted between two and nine times. The chain combines TRBV28 with TRBJ1-6, with TRBD1 as a possible D gene (5 bases). Trimming pared 2 bases from V and 7 bases from J, leaving 15 bases between. The CDR3 loop spans 16 amino acids. CDR1 is MDHEN and CDR2 is SYDVKM in the germline V gene. CDR3 residues: CASSLVSQGENSPLHF. In DNA form, the CDR3 reads TGTGCCAGCAGTTTAGTGTCCCAGGGAGAAAATTCACCCCTCCACTTT.

The rearrangement links TRBV6-5 to TRBJ2-5, with no clear D. Trimming pared 0 bases from V and 5 bases from J, leaving 10 bases between. CDR1 and CDR2 from the germline V gene are MNHEY and SVGAGI. The CDR3 totals 14 residues. Here the CDR3 DNA reads TGTGCCAGCAGTTACTCAGAGTCGGCGGAGACCCAGTACTTC. Translation: CASSYSESAETQYF.

This clonotype appeared a few times. The V call is TRBV2, the J call TRBJ2-5; D not certain. Trimming shortened V by 7 bases and J by 5 bases, and 8 bases separated the two germline ends. The germline gives CDR1 SNHLY, CDR2 FYNNEI. The CDR3 has 11 residues. DNA for the CDR3: TGTGCCAGCATGTCGGTTGAGACCCAGTACTTC. This sequence encodes CASMSVETQYF.

This clonotype was picked up a small number of times. This sequence joins TRBV6-1 and TRBJ2-6; D remains ambiguous. Germline assignment: CDR1 MNHNS and CDR2 SASEGT. The CDR3 totals 12 residues. Deletions cut 6 bases from V and 5 bases from J, with 5 bases between. CDR3 nucleotide sequence: TGTGCCAGCAGCCCCCGGGCCAACGTCCTGACTTTC. The encoded protein is CASSPRANVLTF.

The CDR3 DNA follows: TGTGCCAGCAGCTTGGGAGTCTCGGGGCGGGAGGTTCGAGAGCAGTTCTTC. Its translation: CASSLGVSGREVREQFF. This chain links TRBV5-4 with TRBJ2-1; TRBD2 matches 8 bases. V was clipped by 0 bases and J by 10 bases; unmatched bases: 15. The length of the CDR3 is 17 residues. Germline values: CDR1 SGHNT, CDR2 YYREEE (reference sequence).

The chain joins TRBV6-4 to TRBJ2-1, with 15 bases identical to TRBD2. The CDR3 consists of 19 residues. CDR1 MRHNA and CDR2 SNTAGT come from the germline V gene. Trimming removed 6 bases from V and 0 bases from J; junction bases left unmatched: 9. The CDR3 loop is CASSWTSGRASGSYNEQFF. The CDR3 coding sequence is TGTGCCAGCAGCTGGACTAGCGGGAGGGCTTCCGGCTCCTACAATGAGCAGTTCTTC.

This clonotype has only one observation. CDR3 in DNA: TGTGCCAGCAGCTACGGACAGGGAACTCAAGAGACCCAGTACTTC. The encoded protein is CASSYGQGTQETQYF. The chain uses TRBV7-2 and TRBJ2-5; 8 bases align to TRBD1. There are 15 residues in the CDR3. The V gene's germline CDR1 is SGHTA and CDR2 FQGNSA. Trimming removed 4 bases from V and 2 bases from J; junction bases left unmatched: 6.

The gene calls are TRBV20-1 and TRBJ2-2; 9 nucleotides align to TRBD1. The CDR3 consists of 14 residues. Trimming removed 6 bases from V and 4 bases from J; junction bases left unmatched: 6. The germline gives CDR1 DFQATT, CDR2 SNEGSKA (reference sequence). This CDR3 reads CSAQPGQGTGELFF. The CDR3 DNA reads as TGCAGTGCCCAGCCGGGACAGGGCACCGGGGAGCTGTTTTTT.